This T cell receptor (beta chain) was retrieved from a study of cytomegalovirus exposure and HLA in healthy donors. Primers included in the PCR were 60 Vbeta and 13 Jbeta primers. Clones were sequenced by immunoSEQ multiplex PCR, and TCRdb holds only the in-frame ones, with some missing. The data show approximately 190,000 clones, 84% seen once. V was pared by 7 bases and J by 5 bases, with 10 bases of the junction left unmatched. The germline gives CDR1 LNHDA, CDR2 SQIVND (reference sequence). The CDR3 is 15 residues long. Sequencing was performed on PBMCs. The receptor was derived from a boy aged 5-17 years in good health and CMV-seronegative. The gene calls are TRBV19 and TRBJ2-2; TRBD2 aligns across 7 bases. The CDR3: CASIAMQGGTGELFF. The CDR3, as DNA: TGTGCCAGTATCGCCATGCAGGGAGGGACCGGGGAGCTGTTTTTT.